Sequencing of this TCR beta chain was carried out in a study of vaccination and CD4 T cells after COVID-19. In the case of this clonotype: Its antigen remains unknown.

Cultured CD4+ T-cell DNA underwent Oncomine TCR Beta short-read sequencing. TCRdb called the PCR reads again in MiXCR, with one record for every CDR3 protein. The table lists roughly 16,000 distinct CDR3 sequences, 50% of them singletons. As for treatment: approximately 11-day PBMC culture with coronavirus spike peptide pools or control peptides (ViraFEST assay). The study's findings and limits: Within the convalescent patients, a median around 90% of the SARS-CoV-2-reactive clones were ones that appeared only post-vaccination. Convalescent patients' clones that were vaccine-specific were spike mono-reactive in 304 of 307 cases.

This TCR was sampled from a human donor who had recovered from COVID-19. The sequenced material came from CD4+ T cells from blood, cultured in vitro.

CDR3 coding DNA: TGTGCCAGCAAGTCGGGAGGCACAGATACGCAGTATTTT. This codes for CASKSGGTDTQYF. The genes are TRBV6-1 and TRBJ2-3; possible D gene TRBD2, 6 bases. This CDR3 has 13 amino acids. V lost 7 bases and J lost 1, with 9 bases in between. The V gene's germline CDR1 is MNHNS and CDR2 SASEGT.